A selection of T cell receptor beta chains follows, all from one sample in a study of early T cells in non-severe SARS-CoV-2 infection. TCRdb reprocessed the 5' RACE reads via MiXCR and lists one record per CDR3 protein. The sample contains about 61,000 distinct CDR3 sequences, approximately 10% of which appear only once. Material for sequencing was whole blood. The source of these receptors is an adult who was a healthcare worker with PCR-confirmed SARS-CoV-2 infection or an uninfected control (not recorded which). Both conserved end residues are part of each CDR3. The D gene is left open where the match is weak. Not every row has a clone size; where given, it reads once, few, many or a size class.

CSVTGDSYEQYF | TGCAGCGTAACTGGAGACTCCTACGAGCAGTACTTC | - | TRBV29-1 | - | TRBJ2-7
CSVEPDDGESGEQYF | TGCAGCGTTGAACCCGACGATGGGGAGTCCGGCGAGCAGTACTTC | - | TRBV29-1 | many | TRBJ2-7
CASNFKGVVTEAFF | TGTGCCAGCAACTTTAAGGGGGTGGTCACTGAAGCTTTCTTT | - | TRBV7-2 | - | TRBJ1-1
CARVGRGSTEAFF | TGTGCCAGGGTGGGGCGGGGAAGTACTGAAGCTTTCTTT | - | TRBV2 | many | TRBJ1-1
CAWDRGPNSGNTIYF | TGTGCCTGGGATAGGGGACCGAACTCTGGAAACACCATATATTTT | - | TRBV30 | many | TRBJ1-3
CSVGQGADQPQHF | TGCAGCGTTGGGCAGGGGGCGGATCAGCCCCAGCATTTT | TRBD1 | TRBV29-1 | few | TRBJ1-5
CASSQDLWTLGTEAFF | TGTGCCAGCAGCCAAGATCTTTGGACCCTTGGGACTGAAGCTTTCTTT | - | TRBV14 | many | TRBJ1-1
CASSQPPGQGLFF | TGTGCCAGCAGCCAACCCCCGGGACAGGGCCTGTTTTTT | TRBD1 | TRBV3-1 | many | TRBJ1-4
CASSPRLAGGSNTGELFF | TGTGCCAGCAGCCCGCGACTAGCGGGGGGTTCGAACACCGGGGAGCTGTTTTTT | TRBD2 | TRBV9 | few | TRBJ2-2
CASSRSDNYEQYF | TGTGCCAGCAGCCGCTCTGACAACTACGAGCAGTACTTC | - | TRBV7-6 | - | TRBJ2-7
CASPGLERGATDTQYF | TGTGCCAGCCCCGGCCTTGAGCGGGGGGCGACAGATACGCAGTATTTT | TRBD2 | TRBV2 | - | TRBJ2-3
CASSAPGAPTEAFF | TGTGCCAGCAGTGCGCCCGGGGCCCCCACTGAAGCTTTCTTT | - | TRBV12-3/TRBV12-4 | - | TRBJ1-1
CSARDTTNTGELFF | TGCAGCGCTCGGGACACTACGAACACCGGGGAGCTGTTTTTT | - | TRBV29-1 | many | TRBJ2-2
CASSPDSGSQPQHF | TGTGCCAGCTCACCCGATTCAGGGTCTCAGCCCCAGCATTTT | - | TRBV18 | many | TRBJ1-5
CASSPPVDYGYTF | TGTGCCAGCAGCCCCCCAGTGGACTATGGCTACACCTTC | - | TRBV28 | many | TRBJ1-2
CSVEGWDTQYF | TGCAGCGTTGAGGGTTGGGATACGCAGTATTTT | - | TRBV29-1 | many | TRBJ2-3
CSALKAGSYEQYF | TGCAGTGCTCTTAAGGCTGGATCCTACGAGCAGTACTTC | - | TRBV20-1 | - | TRBJ2-7
CASNRDRGNSPLHF | TGTGCCAGCAACCGGGACAGGGGTAATTCACCCCTCCACTTT | TRBD1 | TRBV11-2 | many | TRBJ1-6
CASSLTGQISYEQYF | TGTGCCAGCAGCTTAACAGGACAGATTTCCTACGAGCAGTACTTC | - | TRBV7-2 | - | TRBJ2-7
CSATRDSPDTQYF | TGCAGTGCCACCCGAGACTCACCAGATACGCAGTATTTT | - | TRBV20-1 | few | TRBJ2-3
CASSPGRDSPLHF | TGTGCCAGTAGTCCCGGACGGGATTCACCCCTCCACTTT | - | TRBV19 | - | TRBJ1-6
CASRRGAVALHF | TGTGCCAGCAGGAGAGGGGCGGTGGCCCTCCACTTT | - | TRBV6-8 | many | TRBJ1-6
CASSYSISTGGLGNTIYF | TGTGCCAGCAGTTACTCGATTAGCACAGGGGGATTAGGAAACACCATATATTTT | TRBD1 | TRBV6-6 | many | TRBJ1-3
CARSSGTPTPGSNQPQHF | TGTGCCCGCAGCTCCGGGACTCCCACTCCAGGTAGCAATCAGCCCCAGCATTTT | - | TRBV5-6 | - | TRBJ1-5
CASSLANTEAFF | TGTGCCAGCAGTCTTGCGAACACTGAAGCTTTCTTT | - | TRBV25-1 | few | TRBJ1-1
CATSSGRGPTYGYTF | TGTGCCACCAGCAGTGGACGGGGACCTACCTATGGCTACACCTTC | - | TRBV15 | many | TRBJ1-2
CASTPEAPGSYEQYF | TGTGCCAGCACCCCTGAGGCACCCGGCTCCTACGAGCAGTACTTC | - | TRBV28 | few | TRBJ2-7
CSVVGDNYGYTF | TGCAGCGTTGTGGGAGATAACTATGGCTACACCTTC | - | TRBV29-1 | - | TRBJ1-2
CSARDSQGSNTEAFF | TGCAGTGCTAGAGATTCCCAGGGATCGAACACTGAAGCTTTCTTT | - | TRBV20-1 | many | TRBJ1-1
CASSLLLAQYNEQFF | TGTGCCAGCAGCCTCCTGCTAGCGCAATACAATGAGCAGTTCTTC | - | TRBV3-1 | few | TRBJ2-1
CASGHHGQGARYEQYF | TGTGCTAGTGGACACCATGGACAGGGAGCCCGCTACGAGCAGTACTTC | TRBD1 | TRBV12-5 | few | TRBJ2-7
CASSLIPFPPTGELFF | TGTGCCAGCAGCTTAATCCCCTTTCCACCCACCGGGGAGCTGTTTTTT | - | TRBV7-8 | many | TRBJ2-2
CSVVSRPNYGYTF | TGCAGCGTTGTTTCCAGACCCAACTATGGCTACACCTTC | - | TRBV29-1 | - | TRBJ1-2
CASYRIGTTNTGELFF | TGTGCCAGCTACCGCATCGGGACTACGAACACCGGGGAGCTGTTTTTT | TRBD2 | TRBV6-5 | many | TRBJ2-2
CANGEARGSPLHF | TGTGCCAACGGAGAGGCGAGGGGATCACCCCTCCACTTT | - | TRBV6-2/TRBV6-3 | many | TRBJ1-6
CAWSAGWDEQYF | TGTGCCTGGAGTGCGGGTTGGGACGAGCAGTACTTC | - | TRBV30 | - | TRBJ2-7
CASSFTGSSIQYF | TGTGCCAGCAGTTTTACAGGTTCTAGCATTCAGTACTTC | - | TRBV7-2 | few | TRBJ2-4
CASSVWDVNTEAFF | TGTGCCAGCAGCGTATGGGACGTGAACACTGAAGCTTTCTTT | - | TRBV9 | many | TRBJ1-1
CASSGLAGTYNEQFF | TGCGCCAGCAGTGGACTAGCAGGTACCTACAATGAGCAGTTCTTC | TRBD2 | TRBV10-2 | - | TRBJ2-1
CSVQGLMNTEAFF | TGCAGCGTTCAAGGCCTCATGAACACTGAAGCTTTCTTT | - | TRBV29-1 | many | TRBJ1-1
CACQAGRMNTEAFF | TGTGCCTGTCAGGCCGGCAGGATGAACACTGAAGCTTTCTTT | - | TRBV7-9 | many | TRBJ1-1
CAWSFTAYEQYF | TGTGCCTGGAGTTTCACAGCCTACGAGCAGTACTTC | - | TRBV30 | many | TRBJ2-7